These 30 T cell receptor beta chains came from one sample sequenced in a study of blood T cell repertoires in COVID-19. Profiled with immunoSEQ multiplex PCR; TCRdb holds only in-frame clones, not every one. This table holds about 190,000 clones, 84% found once. The sequenced sample consisted of PBMCs or T cells enriched from blood (not recorded which). The origin of the receptors is a woman between 25 and 40 years old who had recovered from COVID-19.

The chain employs TRBV15 and TRBJ1-5; D is unclear. V gave up 1 base and J gave up 6 bases, with 19 bases separating them. The CDR3 length is 17 residues. Germline V CDR1 and CDR2: LNHNV, YYDKDF (reference sequence). The CDR3 coding sequence is TGTGCCACCAGCAGAGGGAATCGGGGAGAAAGAAGTCAGCCCCAGCATTTT. Amino acid sequence: CATSRGNRGERSQPQHF.

This rearrangement joins TRBV20-1 to TRBJ2-7, with D perhaps matching TRBD1 (7 bases). The length of the CDR3 is 14 residues. CDR1 and CDR2 from the germline V gene are DFQATT and SNEGSKA (reference sequence). V was shortened by 3 bases and J by 2 bases, with 14 bases between the two germline ends. CDR3 nucleotide sequence: TGCAGTGCTAGTGTTCCCAGGGGGGCCTACGAGCAGTACTTC. The encoded protein is CSASVPRGAYEQYF.

With respect to this clone: The same CDR3 is also encoded by other DNA sequences in this sample. The chain has TRBV9 and TRBJ2-7; 12 bases agree with TRBD2. CDR3 length: 15 amino acids. The V gene end was trimmed by 4 bases and the J gene end by 2 bases; junction bases not matched to a gene: 4. From germline, CDR1 is SGDLS and CDR2 YYNGEE. The CDR3 spells CASSPRTSGTYEQYF. CDR3 nucleotides: TGTGCCAGCAGCCCCCGGACTAGCGGGACCTACGAGCAGTACTTC.

The chain uses TRBV10-3 and TRBJ1-1; D gene uncertain. V lost 6 bases and J 2 bases, leaving 7 bases between the germline ends. This CDR3 has 12 residues. Germline CDR1 reads ENHRY; CDR2 reads SYGVKD. The CDR3 loop reads CAIRDYNTEAFF. CDR3 nucleotides: TGTGCCATCAGGGACTATAACACTGAAGCTTTCTTT.

This clone was seen a handful of times. The chain recombines TRBV19 with TRBJ2-6; maybe TRBD2 (7 bases). The CDR3 spans 15 residues. The V gene lost 11 bases and the J gene lost 2 bases, with 16 bases spanning the gap. The germline CDR1 and CDR2 sequences are LNHDA and SQIVND (reference sequence). CDR3 protein: CASLGGGTGANVLTF. CDR3 coding DNA: TGTGCCTCCCTAGGGGGAGGGACTGGGGCCAACGTCCTGACTTTC.

V and J are TRBV12-3 or TRBV12-4 and TRBJ1-5, with D possibly TRBD1 on 5 matching bases. The V end was cut by 10 bases, the J end by 4 bases, with 11 bases between. The CDR3 runs 12 residues. The CDR3 loop reads CATGRGNQPQHF. The CDR3 nucleotides are TGTGCCACCGGCCGGGGGAATCAGCCCCAGCATTTT.

The CDR3 region is CATSQPRQFGGGYTF. CDR3 bases: TGTGCCACCAGCCAACCACGACAGTTCGGGGGTGGCTACACCTTC. V gene TRBV15 combines with J gene TRBJ1-2, with D possibly matching TRBD1 (5 bases). V was pared by 5 bases and J by 7 bases, with 20 bases between. CDR1 LNHNV and CDR2 YYDKDF come from the germline V gene (reference sequence). CDR3 length: 15 amino acids.

The chain carries TRBV5-4 and TRBJ2-7; the match to TRBD2 covers 9 bases. Trimming removed 4 bases from V and 3 bases from J; junction bases left unmatched: 8. There are 15 residues in the CDR3. Germline V gives CDR1 SGHNT, CDR2 YYREEE (reference sequence). The CDR3 DNA follows: TGTGCCAGCAGCCCCTGGACTAGCGACAGCTACGAGCAGTACTTC. Residues: CASSPWTSDSYEQYF.

This chain links TRBV7-6 with TRBJ1-3; 8 bases line up with TRBD1. The trim removed 2 bases at V and 0 bases at J, leaving 6 bases unmatched. The CDR3 extends over 17 amino acids. The germline V gene encodes CDR1 SGHVS and CDR2 FNYEAQ. The chain's CDR3 is CASSLPTGGISGNTIYF. DNA for the CDR3: TGTGCCAGCAGCTTACCAACAGGGGGGATCTCTGGAAACACCATATATTTT. The full variable domain, in which reference TRBV7-6 and TRBJ1-3 provide the parts outside the CDR3, is GAGVSQSPRYKVTKRGQDVALRCDPISGHVSLYWYRQALGQGPEFLTYFNYEAQQDKSGLPNDRFSAERPEGSISTLTIQRTEQRDSAMYRCASSLPTGGISGNTIYFGEGSWLTVV.

This clone showed up just a few times. V usage is TRBV4-2 and J usage is TRBJ1-2, with D possibly being TRBD1 (5 bases). With 4 bases removed from V and 0 bases from J, the gap between germline ends came to 12 bases. Germline V lookup: CDR1 LGHNA, CDR2 YNFKEQ. CDR3 length equals 15 residues. This CDR3 reads CASSPAQGTNYGYTF. CDR3 DNA sequence: TGTGCCAGCAGCCCAGCCCAGGGAACTAACTATGGCTACACCTTC.

The chain carries TRBV27 and TRBJ1-1, with D maybe TRBD1 (6 bases). Germline V gene data show CDR1 as MNHEY and CDR2 as SMNVEV (reference sequence). The CDR3 is made up of 14 amino acids. V shed 0 bases and J shed 5 bases, with 10 bases lying between them. CDR3 in DNA: TGTGCCAGCAGTTTATCGAAGGGGGGGACTGAAGCTTTCTTT. This codes for CASSLSKGGTEAFF.

The rearrangement links TRBV5-1 to TRBJ1-4; 7 bases line up with TRBD1. CDR1 SGHRS and CDR2 YFSETQ come from the germline V gene. The V gene end was trimmed by 3 bases and the J gene end by 7 bases; junction bases not matched to a gene: 6. The CDR3 spans 14 residues. CDR3 sequence reads: CASSSGTVTEKLFF. The CDR3 DNA follows: TGCGCCAGCAGCTCAGGGACAGTAACTGAAAAACTGTTTTTT.

The chain recombines TRBV30 with TRBJ2-7, with 7 positions matching TRBD1. This CDR3 spans 14 amino acids. The V gene's germline CDR1 is GTSNPN and CDR2 SVGIG (reference sequence). The trim removed 1 base at V and 4 bases at J, leaving 7 bases unmatched. CDR3 loop: CAWSAGTVPYEQYF. CDR3 coding DNA: TGTGCCTGGAGTGCAGGGACAGTTCCATACGAGCAGTACTTC.

V usage is TRBV3-1 (or the pseudogene TRBV3-2) and J usage is TRBJ2-2; maybe TRBD2 (6 bases). Germline-derived CDR1 and CDR2 are LGHDT and YNNKEL (reference sequence). The CDR3 contains 16 residues. Trimming took off 4 bases at V and 2 bases at J, with 14 bases between the two ends. The CDR3 coding sequence is TGTGCCAGCAGCCGTGCGGGGACTCTAAACACCGGGGAGCTGTTTTTT. Its protein product is CASSRAGTLNTGELFF.

The chain carries TRBV3-1 (or the pseudogene TRBV3-2) and TRBJ2-1, with D maybe TRBD2 (5 bases). The germline gives CDR1 LGHDT, CDR2 YNNKEL (reference sequence). The CDR3 extends over 16 amino acids. V gave up 2 bases and J gave up 9 bases, with 20 bases separating them. CDR3 coding DNA: TGTGCCAGCAGCCAAAGGGTGGGAGAGTCTCGGGGTGAGCAGTTCTTC. It specifies CASSQRVGESRGEQFF.

CDR3 in DNA: TGTGCCAGCAGTTTACAAGCGGCGAACACCGGGGAGCTGTTTTTT. Translated: CASSLQAANTGELFF. The chain carries TRBV28 and TRBJ2-2; tentative D call: TRBD2 (5 bases). V shed 2 bases and J shed 0 bases, with 7 bases lying between them. Germline CDR1 reads MDHEN; CDR2 reads SYDVKM. The CDR3 has 15 amino acids.

The chain uses TRBV2 and TRBJ1-4, with unresolved D. V was shortened by 6 bases and J by 0 bases, with 14 bases between the two germline ends. This CDR3 is built from 16 residues. Germline-derived CDR1 and CDR2 are SNHLY and FYNNEI. Here the CDR3 DNA reads TGTGCCAGCAGCTACGGACTCGCCGCAACTAATGAAAAACTGTTTTTT. Translating gives CASSYGLAATNEKLFF.

V gene TRBV2 combines with J gene TRBJ1-3; 10 bases fit TRBD1. Germline V CDR1 and CDR2: SNHLY, FYNNEI. This CDR3 contains 16 residues. The ends lost 5 bases at V and 4 bases at J; junction bases unmatched: 8. CDR3: CASSLTGTGVGNTIYF. In DNA, the CDR3 is TGTGCCAGCAGTTTAACCGGGACAGGGGTCGGAAACACCATATATTTT.

V usage is TRBV19 and J usage is TRBJ2-6, with 10 bases fitting TRBD2. This CDR3 region has 16 residues. The V segment lost 8 bases and the J segment 0 bases; nucleotides outside the gene matches: 4. Germline loops: CDR1 LNHDA, CDR2 SQIVND (reference sequence). CDR3 bases: TGTGCCAGTCAGCGGGAGGGAAACTCTGGGGCCAACGTCCTGACTTTC. It yields the protein CASQREGNSGANVLTF.

This chain uses TRBV5-1 with TRBJ2-2; 9 bases agree with TRBD2. With 1 base clipped from V and 6 bases from J, the junction kept 4 bases outside the gene matches. CDR3 length: 15 residues. Germline CDR1 reads SGHRS; CDR2 reads YFSETQ. CDR3 in DNA: TGCGCCAGCAGCTTGTCCGCGGGGGGGCCCGGGGAGCTGTTTTTT. It codes for CASSLSAGGPGELFF.

The chain carries TRBV4-2 and TRBJ2-3, with 12 bases lining up with TRBD2. After removal of 1 base from V and 4 bases from J, the junction contained 0 bases not matched to a gene. The CDR3 spans 15 residues. Germline V gives CDR1 LGHNA, CDR2 YNFKEQ. The CDR3 here is CASSQASGGADTQYF. The DNA for the CDR3 is TGTGCCAGCAGCCAAGCTAGCGGGGGGGCAGATACGCAGTATTTT.

The chain combines TRBV5-8 with TRBJ1-5; unclear D gene. Germline-derived CDR1 and CDR2 are SGHTS and YDEGEE. Trimming took off 2 bases at V and 5 bases at J, with 8 bases between the two ends. CDR3 size: 13 residues. The CDR3 DNA follows: TGTGCCAGCAGCTTTAGACGGGATCAGCCCCAGCATTTT. Translation gives CASSFRRDQPQHF.

This chain links TRBV14 with TRBJ1-3, with D unclear. Germline loops: CDR1 SGHDN, CDR2 FVKESK. CDR3 length equals 12 residues. V dropped 2 bases and J dropped 4 bases, with 3 bases sitting between them. The CDR3: CASSQLGNTIYF. In DNA, the CDR3 is TGTGCCAGCAGCCAACTGGGAAACACCATATATTTT. Full variable domain (missing parts from reference TRBV14 and TRBJ1-3): EAGVTQFPSHSVIEKGQTVTLRCDPISGHDNLYWYRRVMGKEIKFLLHFVKESKQDESGMPNNRFLAERTGGTYSTLKVQPAELEDSGVYFCASSQLGNTIYFGEGSWLTVV.

The chain recombines TRBV11-3 with TRBJ2-7; TRBD1 aligns across 11 bases. This CDR3 comprises 13 residues. Germline V CDR1 and CDR2: SGHNT, YENEEA. Losses at the gene ends were 5 bases for V and 5 bases for J; bases not matched to a gene: 2. CDR3 sequence (DNA): TGTGCCAGCAGCCGGACAGGGGGCGACGAGCAGTACTTC. This translates into CASSRTGGDEQYF.

The chain joins TRBV29-1 to TRBJ2-2, with 9 bases lining up with TRBD2. Germline loops: CDR1 SQVTM, CDR2 ANQGSEA. The CDR3 is 16 residues long. The J segment lost 0 bases and the V segment lost 3 bases, leaving 5 bases of the junction unmatched. This CDR3 is CSVDIAGGTNTGELFF. The CDR3 nucleotides are TGCAGCGTTGATATCGCGGGGGGGACGAACACCGGGGAGCTGTTTTTT.

The chain couples TRBV3-1 (or the pseudogene TRBV3-2) to TRBJ2-1; TRBD1 matches at 7 bases. After removal of 4 bases from V and 7 bases from J, the junction contained 10 bases not matched to a gene. The CDR3 covers 15 residues. Germline-derived CDR1 and CDR2 are LGHDT and YNNKEL (reference sequence). The CDR3 DNA reads as TGTGCCAGCAGCCGACCGGGACAGCATGGGAATGAGCAGTTCTTC. As protein: CASSRPGQHGNEQFF.

Only a few counts were recorded for this clone. The V gene is TRBV29-1, the J gene TRBJ1-2; D is ambiguous. With 3 bases removed from V and 9 bases from J, the gap between germline ends came to 8 bases. Germline V CDR1 and CDR2: SQVTM, ANQGSEA. The CDR3 is 10 residues long. The CDR3 DNA follows: TGCAGCGTTGATATAGAAAGCTACACCTTC. It is translated as CSVDIESYTF.

This chain connects TRBV2 to TRBJ2-7, with 10 bases aligning to TRBD2. V was clipped by 2 bases and J by 0 bases; unmatched bases: 7. The V gene's germline CDR1 is SNHLY and CDR2 FYNNEI. This CDR3 contains 17 residues. CDR3 nucleotides: TGTGCCAGCAGTGAAATTAGCGGGAGGAGGATCTCCTACGAGCAGTACTTC. It is translated as CASSEISGRRISYEQYF.

A remark on this clone: The junction shows a germline mismatch at one end, possibly a read error. The V gene is TRBV7-7, the J gene TRBJ2-7; D perhaps matches TRBD1 (6 bases). From germline, CDR1 is SSHAT and CDR2 FNYEAQ (reference sequence). The CDR3 contains 14 residues. CDR3 region: CASSLEQGSYEQYF. CDR3 DNA sequence: TGTGCTAGCAGCTTAGAACAGGGTTCCTACGAGCAGTACTTC.

DNA for the CDR3: TGCGCCAGCAGATGCGCGGAGGTACTTAATCAGCCCCAGCATTTT. This gives the protein CASRCAEVLNQPQHF. This rearrangement joins TRBV10-1 to TRBJ1-5, with D unclear. V was shortened by 6 bases and J by 4 bases, with 16 bases between the two germline ends. Looked up from germline, CDR1 is WNHNN and CDR2 is SYGVQD (reference sequence). The CDR3 is made up of 15 amino acids.